Here is one TCR beta chain with its context. Methods used by the authors: How many nucleated cells were present was estimated from reference gene primer amplification. Repertoires were generated with immunoSEQ multiplex PCR, while TCRdb's copy carries only in-frame clones and drops some. That table is the source of V, J and clone size, and D and trimming were worked out from the DNA. The table has 200,000 to 250,000 clones, approximately 90% seen once. The data were obtained in a study of blood T cell repertoires in COVID-19. About the research overall: T cells, B-cell-depleted T cells, or PBMCs supplied cDNA or gDNA.

The CDR3 is 11 amino acids. Trimming cost V 6 bases and J 10 bases, with 9 bases left between them. The TCR sequence derives from a woman younger than 30 who had recovered from COVID-19. The gene calls are TRBV12-3 or TRBV12-4 and TRBJ2-2; possible D gene TRBD2, 5 bases. The sample taken for sequencing was peripheral blood. The CDR3 loop is CASRAGKELFF. Here the CDR3 DNA reads TGTGCCAGCAGAGCCGGGAAGGAGCTGTTTTTT.